The table lists the clone carrying this TCR beta chain with a count of one. These data originate in a study of blood T cell repertoires in COVID-19. Across the whole study: The origin of the acute and convalescent COVID-19 samples was the United States, Italy and Spain. T cells, B-cell-depleted T cells, or PBMCs supplied cDNA or gDNA.

V was pared by 1 base and J by 5 bases, with 11 bases between. Germline-derived CDR1 and CDR2 are KGHDR and SFDVKD. CDR3 length: 15 residues. Original handling: Estimated nucleated cell counts came from reference gene primer amplification. Some clones are missing from TCRdb's copy, which holds only in-frame ones; the method was immunoSEQ multiplex PCR. V, J and clone size are taken as reported in that table, and D and trimming were inferred from the DNA itself. The sample includes under 200,000 clones, approximately 90% of them seen just once. The V call is TRBV24-1, the J call TRBJ2-1; D possibly corresponds to TRBD2 (6 bases). This sequence was found in a man between 35 and 55 years old with active or convalescent COVID-19. Source material: peripheral blood. The CDR3 DNA sequence: TGTGCCACCAGTGATTTTTCCGCGGGACACAATGAGCAGTTCTTC. Encoded protein: CATSDFSAGHNEQFF.